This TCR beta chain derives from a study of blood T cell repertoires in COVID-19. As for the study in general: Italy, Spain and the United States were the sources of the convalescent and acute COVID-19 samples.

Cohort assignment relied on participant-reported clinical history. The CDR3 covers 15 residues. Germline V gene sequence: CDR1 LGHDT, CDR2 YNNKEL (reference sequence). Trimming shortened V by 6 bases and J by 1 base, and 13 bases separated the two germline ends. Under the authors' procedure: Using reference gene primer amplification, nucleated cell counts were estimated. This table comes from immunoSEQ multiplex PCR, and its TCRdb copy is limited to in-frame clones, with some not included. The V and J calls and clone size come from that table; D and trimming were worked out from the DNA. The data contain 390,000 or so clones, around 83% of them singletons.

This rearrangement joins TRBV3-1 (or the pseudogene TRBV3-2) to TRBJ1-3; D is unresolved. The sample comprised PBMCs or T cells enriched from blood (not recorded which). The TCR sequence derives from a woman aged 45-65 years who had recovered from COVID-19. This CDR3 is CASSRSVASGNTIYF. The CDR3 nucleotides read TGTGCCAGCAGTAGGTCGGTAGCTTCTGGAAACACCATATATTTT.